The present T cell receptor (beta chain) was sequenced within a study of beta chain features in type 1 diabetes. The study, taken as a whole, reports: High-TCR-expressing cells could be over-represented by cDNA sequencing. It was among patients, rather than healthy donors, that naive, central memory and Treg TCRB repertoires appeared more similar. In these data, an HLA type influence on TCRB rearrangement remained unresolved.

Germline CDR1 MNHEY, CDR2 SVGAGI. The V end lost 5 bases, the J end lost 1 base, and 11 bases lay between the germline ends. The CDR3 totals 14 residues. Heparinised blood was drawn once per donor, averaging approximately 100 mL. All of the isolated RNA was reverse transcribed, so expressed TCRB transcripts were sequenced. Profiling relied on immunoSEQ multiplex PCR, and the TCRdb table lists in-frame clones only, not all of them. The table shows some 230,000 clones, with 7.5% to 10% occurring only once. On this clone: Antigen: not known.

The TCR sequence derives from a woman under 30 in good health. The sequenced sample was naive CD4+ T cells from blood. V is TRBV6-5 and J is TRBJ2-5; possible D gene TRBD1, 6 bases. The CDR3 is CASSPWTVQETQYF. The CDR3 DNA reads TGTGCCAGCAGTCCTTGGACAGTCCAAGAGACCCAGTACTTC.